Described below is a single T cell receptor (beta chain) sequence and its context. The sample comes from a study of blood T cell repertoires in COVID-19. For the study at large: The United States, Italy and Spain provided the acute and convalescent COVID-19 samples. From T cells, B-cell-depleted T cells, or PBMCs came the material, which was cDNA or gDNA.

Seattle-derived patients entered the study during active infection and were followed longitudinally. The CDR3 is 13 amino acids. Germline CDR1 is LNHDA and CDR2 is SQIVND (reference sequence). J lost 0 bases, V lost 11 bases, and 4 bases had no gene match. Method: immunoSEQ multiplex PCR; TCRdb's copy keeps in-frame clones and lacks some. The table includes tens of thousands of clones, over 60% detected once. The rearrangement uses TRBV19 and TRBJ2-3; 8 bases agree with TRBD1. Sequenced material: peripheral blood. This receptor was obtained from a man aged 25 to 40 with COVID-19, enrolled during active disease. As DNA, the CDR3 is TGTGCCTCCAGGACAGGGAGCACAGATACGCAGTATTTT. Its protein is CASRTGSTDTQYF.